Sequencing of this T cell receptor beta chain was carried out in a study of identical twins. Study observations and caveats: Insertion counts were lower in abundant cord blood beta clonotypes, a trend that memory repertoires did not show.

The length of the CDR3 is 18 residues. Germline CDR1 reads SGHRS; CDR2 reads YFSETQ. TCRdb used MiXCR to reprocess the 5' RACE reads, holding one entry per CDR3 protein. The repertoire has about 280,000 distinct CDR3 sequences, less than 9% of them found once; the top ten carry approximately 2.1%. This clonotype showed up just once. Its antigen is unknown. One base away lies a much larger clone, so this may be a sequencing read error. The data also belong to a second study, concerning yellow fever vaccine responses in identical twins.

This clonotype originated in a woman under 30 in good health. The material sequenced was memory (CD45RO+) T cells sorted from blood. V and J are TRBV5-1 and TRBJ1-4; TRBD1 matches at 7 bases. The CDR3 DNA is TGCGCCAGCAGCTTGGGGCACGGGACAGCTACAACTGATGAAAAACTGTTTTTT. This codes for CASSLGHGTATTDEKLFF.